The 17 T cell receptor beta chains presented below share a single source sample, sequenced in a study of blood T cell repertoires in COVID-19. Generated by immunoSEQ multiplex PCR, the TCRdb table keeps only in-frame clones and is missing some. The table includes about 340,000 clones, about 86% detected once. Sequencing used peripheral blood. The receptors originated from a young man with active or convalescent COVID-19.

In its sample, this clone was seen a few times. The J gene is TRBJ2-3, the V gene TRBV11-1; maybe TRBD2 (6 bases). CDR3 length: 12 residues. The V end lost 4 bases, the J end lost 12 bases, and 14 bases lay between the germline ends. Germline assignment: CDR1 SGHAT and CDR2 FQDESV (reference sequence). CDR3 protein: CASSSGLLAQYF. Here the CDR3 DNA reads TGTGCCAGCAGCTCGGGACTTTTAGCACAGTATTTT. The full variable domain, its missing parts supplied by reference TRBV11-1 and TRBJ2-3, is EAEVAQSPRYKITEKSQAVAFWCDPISGHATLYWYRQILGQGPELLVQFQDESVVDDSQLPKDRFSAERLKGVDSTLKIQPAELGDSAMYLCASSSGLLAQYFGPGTRLTVL.

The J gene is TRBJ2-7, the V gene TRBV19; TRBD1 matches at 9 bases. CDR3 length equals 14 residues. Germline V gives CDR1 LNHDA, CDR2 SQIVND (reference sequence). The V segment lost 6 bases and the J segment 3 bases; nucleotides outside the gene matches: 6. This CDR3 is CASSPGTGYYEQYF. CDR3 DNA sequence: TGTGCCAGTAGCCCCGGGACAGGGTACTACGAGCAGTACTTC.

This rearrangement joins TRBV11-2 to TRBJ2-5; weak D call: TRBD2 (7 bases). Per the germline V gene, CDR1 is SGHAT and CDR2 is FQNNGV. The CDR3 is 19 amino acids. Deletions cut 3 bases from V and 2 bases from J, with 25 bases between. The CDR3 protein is CASSFLRWGGQGTQETQYF. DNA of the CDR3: TGTGCCAGCAGCTTTCTGAGGTGGGGGGGACAAGGAACGCAAGAGACCCAGTACTTC.

For the CDR3, the DNA is TGTGCCAGCAGTTCCGGACTAGCGGCTGGGGGTACGCAGTATTTT. Its protein product is CASSSGLAAGGTQYF. The chain links TRBV27 to TRBJ2-3; 10 nucleotides line up with TRBD2. The CDR3 is 15 amino acids. Germline V CDR1 and CDR2: MNHEY, SMNVEV (reference sequence). V was clipped by 4 bases and J by 8 bases; unmatched bases: 9.

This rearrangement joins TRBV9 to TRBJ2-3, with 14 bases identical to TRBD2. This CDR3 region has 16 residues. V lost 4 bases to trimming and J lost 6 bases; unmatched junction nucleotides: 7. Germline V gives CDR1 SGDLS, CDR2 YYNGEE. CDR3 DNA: TGTGCCAGCAGCCCCGGGACTAGCGGGGGCCCCGATACGCAGTATTTT. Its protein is CASSPGTSGGPDTQYF. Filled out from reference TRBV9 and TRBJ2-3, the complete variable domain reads DSGVTQTPKHLITATGQRVTLRCSPRSGDLSVYWYQQSLDQGLQFLIQYYNGEERAKGNILERFSAQQFPDLHSELNLSSLELGDSALYFCASSPGTSGGPDTQYFGPGTRLTVL.

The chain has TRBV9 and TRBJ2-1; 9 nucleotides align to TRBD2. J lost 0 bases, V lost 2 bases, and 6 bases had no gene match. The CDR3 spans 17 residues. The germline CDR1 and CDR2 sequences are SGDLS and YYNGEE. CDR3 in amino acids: CASSVSGGGSSYNEQFF. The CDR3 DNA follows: TGTGCCAGCAGCGTTAGCGGGGGAGGTAGCTCCTACAATGAGCAGTTCTTC.

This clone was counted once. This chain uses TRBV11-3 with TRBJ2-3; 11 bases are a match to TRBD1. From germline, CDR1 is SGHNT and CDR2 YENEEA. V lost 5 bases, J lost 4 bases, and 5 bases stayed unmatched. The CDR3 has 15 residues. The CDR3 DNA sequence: TGTGCCAGCAGCCGTAGGGGACAGGGGGCAGATACGCAGTATTTT. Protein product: CASSRRGQGADTQYF.

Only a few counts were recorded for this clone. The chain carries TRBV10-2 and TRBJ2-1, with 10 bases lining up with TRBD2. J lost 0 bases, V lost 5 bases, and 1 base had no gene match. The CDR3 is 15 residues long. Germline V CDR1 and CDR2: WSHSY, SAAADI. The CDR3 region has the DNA TGCGCCAGCAGTTCTAGCGGGAGCTCCTACAATGAGCAGTTCTTC. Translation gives CASSSSGSSYNEQFF.

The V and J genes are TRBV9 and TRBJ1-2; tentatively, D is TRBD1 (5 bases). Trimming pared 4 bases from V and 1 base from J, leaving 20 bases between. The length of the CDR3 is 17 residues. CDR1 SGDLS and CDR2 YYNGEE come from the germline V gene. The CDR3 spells CASSPPPAGLHNYGYTF. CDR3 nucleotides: TGTGCCAGCAGCCCGCCTCCGGCGGGGCTACATAACTATGGCTACACCTTC.

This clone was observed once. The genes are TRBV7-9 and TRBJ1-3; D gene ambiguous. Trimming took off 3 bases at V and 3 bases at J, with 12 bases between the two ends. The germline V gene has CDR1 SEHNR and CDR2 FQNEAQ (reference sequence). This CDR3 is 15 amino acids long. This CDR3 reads CASSFSSGGGNTIYF. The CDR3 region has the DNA TGTGCCAGCAGCTTCAGTTCGGGTGGTGGAAACACCATATATTTT.

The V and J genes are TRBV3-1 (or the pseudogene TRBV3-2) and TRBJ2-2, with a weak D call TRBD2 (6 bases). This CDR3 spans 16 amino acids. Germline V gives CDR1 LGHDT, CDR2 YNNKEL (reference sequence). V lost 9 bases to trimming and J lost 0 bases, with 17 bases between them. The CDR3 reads CARYRWGLANTGELFF. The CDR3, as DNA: TGTGCCAGATACCGCTGGGGACTCGCGAACACCGGGGAGCTGTTTTTT.

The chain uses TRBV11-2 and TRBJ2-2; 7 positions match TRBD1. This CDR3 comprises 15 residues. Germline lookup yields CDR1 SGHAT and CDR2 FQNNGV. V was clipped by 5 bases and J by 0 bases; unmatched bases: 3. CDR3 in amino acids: CASSAGGPNTGELFF. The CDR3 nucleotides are TGTGCCAGCAGCGCAGGGGGTCCGAACACCGGGGAGCTGTTTTTT.

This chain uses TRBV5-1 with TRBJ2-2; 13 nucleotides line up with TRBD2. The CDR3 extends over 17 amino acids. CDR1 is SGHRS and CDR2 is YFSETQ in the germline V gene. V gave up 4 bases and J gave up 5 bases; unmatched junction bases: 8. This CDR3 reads CASSKWTSGSNTGELFF. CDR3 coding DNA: TGCGCCAGCAGCAAATGGACTAGCGGGAGTAATACCGGGGAGCTGTTTTTT.

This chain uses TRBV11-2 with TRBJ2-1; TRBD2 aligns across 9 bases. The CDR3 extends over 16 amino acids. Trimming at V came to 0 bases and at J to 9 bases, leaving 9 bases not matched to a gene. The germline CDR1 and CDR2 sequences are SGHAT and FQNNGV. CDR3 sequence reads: CASSLDAGLAFGEQFF. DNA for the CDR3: TGTGCCAGCAGCTTAGATGCGGGACTAGCCTTCGGTGAGCAGTTCTTC.

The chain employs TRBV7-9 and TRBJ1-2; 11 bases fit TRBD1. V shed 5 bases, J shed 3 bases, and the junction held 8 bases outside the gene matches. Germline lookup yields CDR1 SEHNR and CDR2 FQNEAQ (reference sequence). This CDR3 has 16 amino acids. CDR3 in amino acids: CASSHGTGGFDYGYTF. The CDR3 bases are TGTGCCAGCAGCCATGGGACAGGGGGATTTGACTATGGCTACACCTTC.

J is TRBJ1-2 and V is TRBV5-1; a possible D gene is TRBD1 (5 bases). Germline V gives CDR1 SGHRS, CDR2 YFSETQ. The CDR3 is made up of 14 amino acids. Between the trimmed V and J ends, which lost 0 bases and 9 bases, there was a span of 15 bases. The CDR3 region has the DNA TGCGCCAGCAGCTTGGGACAGTTTTACCCGAGCTACACCTTC. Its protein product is CASSLGQFYPSYTF.

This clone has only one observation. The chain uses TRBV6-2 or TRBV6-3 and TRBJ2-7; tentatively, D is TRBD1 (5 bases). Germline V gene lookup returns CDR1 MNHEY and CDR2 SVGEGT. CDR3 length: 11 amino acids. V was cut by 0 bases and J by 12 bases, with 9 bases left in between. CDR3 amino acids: CASSYSQGVYF. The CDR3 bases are TGTGCCAGCAGTTACTCGCAGGGCGTGTACTTC.